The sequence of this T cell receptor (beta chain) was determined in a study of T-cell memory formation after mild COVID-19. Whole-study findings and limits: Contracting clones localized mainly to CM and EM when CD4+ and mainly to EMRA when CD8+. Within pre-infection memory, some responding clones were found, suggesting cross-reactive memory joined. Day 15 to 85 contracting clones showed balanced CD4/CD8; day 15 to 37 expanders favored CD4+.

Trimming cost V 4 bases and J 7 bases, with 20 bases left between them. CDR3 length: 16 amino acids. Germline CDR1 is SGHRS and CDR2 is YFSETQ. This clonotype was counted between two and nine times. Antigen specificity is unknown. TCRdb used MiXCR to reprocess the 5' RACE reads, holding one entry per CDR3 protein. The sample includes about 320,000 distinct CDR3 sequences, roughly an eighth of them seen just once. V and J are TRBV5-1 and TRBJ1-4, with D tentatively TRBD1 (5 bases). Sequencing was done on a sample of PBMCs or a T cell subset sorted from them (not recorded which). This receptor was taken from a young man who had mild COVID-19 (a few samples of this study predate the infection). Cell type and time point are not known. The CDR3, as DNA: TGCGCCAGCAGCGCCAGTACCCAGGGACTTGGTGAAAAACTGTTTTTT. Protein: CASSASTQGLGEKLFF.